This TCR beta chain is drawn from a study of blood T cells in healthy people across ages. Broader study findings: Donors of long life had a larger count of naive CD4+ cells and greater diversity than aged donors. Calculation of diversity from one million T cells yielded estimates considered to be underestimates.

A second PCR of 7 to 11 cycles used a sample-barcoded 5' primer and a J-beta primer mix. MiXCR was run by TCRdb on the 5' RACE reads, yielding one entry per CDR3 protein. The data hold around 800,000 distinct CDR3 sequences, with around 24% observed a single time. Turning to this clonotype: Its specificity is not known.

Germline lookup yields CDR1 SNHLY and CDR2 FYNNEI. Between the trimmed V and J ends, which lost 4 bases and 3 bases, there was a span of 9 bases. The CDR3 loop spans 13 amino acids. This same sample was also taken into another study, of T cells of mothers and their children.

V usage is TRBV2 and J usage is TRBJ1-1; a weak D match, TRBD1 (5 bases). Specimen: blood. The sequence came from a boy aged 5-17 years in good health. CDR3: CASSGQGYTEAFF. The CDR3 DNA is TGTGCCAGCAGTGGGCAGGGTTACACTGAAGCTTTCTTT.